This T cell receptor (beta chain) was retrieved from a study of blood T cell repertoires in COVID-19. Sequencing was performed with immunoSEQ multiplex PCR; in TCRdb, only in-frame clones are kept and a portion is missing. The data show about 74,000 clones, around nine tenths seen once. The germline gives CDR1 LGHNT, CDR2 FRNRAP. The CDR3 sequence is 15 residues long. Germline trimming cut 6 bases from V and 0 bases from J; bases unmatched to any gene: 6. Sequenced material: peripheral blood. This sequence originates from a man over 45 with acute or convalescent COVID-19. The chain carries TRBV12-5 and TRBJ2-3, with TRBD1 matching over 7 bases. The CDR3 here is CASGPTGLSTDTQYF. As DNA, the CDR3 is TGTGCTAGTGGACCGACAGGGCTAAGCACAGATACGCAGTATTTT.